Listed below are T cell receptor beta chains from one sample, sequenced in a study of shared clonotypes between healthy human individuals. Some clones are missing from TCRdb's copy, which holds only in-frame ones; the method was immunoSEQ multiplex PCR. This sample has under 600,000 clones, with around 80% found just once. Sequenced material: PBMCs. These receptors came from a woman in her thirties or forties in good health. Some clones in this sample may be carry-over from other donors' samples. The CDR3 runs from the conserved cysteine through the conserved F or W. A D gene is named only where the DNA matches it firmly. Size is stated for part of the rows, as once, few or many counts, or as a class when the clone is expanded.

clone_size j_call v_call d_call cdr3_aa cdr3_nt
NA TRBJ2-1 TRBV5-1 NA CASSLAGARNPGNEQFF TGCGCCAGCAGCTTGGCCGGTGCGCGCAACCCGGGCAATGAGCAGTTCTTC
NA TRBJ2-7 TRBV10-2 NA CASSEGVGLYEQYF TGCGCCAGCAGTGAAGGCGTAGGGCTATACGAGCAGTACTTC
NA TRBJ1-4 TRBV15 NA CATSKEYRAANEKLFF TGTGCCACCAGCAAAGAATACAGGGCCGCTAATGAAAAACTGTTTTTT
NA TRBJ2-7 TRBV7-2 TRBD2 CASRLSSGSSYEQYF TGTGCCAGCCGTCTGAGTAGCGGGAGCTCCTACGAGCAGTACTTC
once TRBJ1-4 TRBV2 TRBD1 CASSGADRGYEKLFF TGTGCCAGCAGTGGAGCGGACAGGGGATACGAAAAACTGTTTTTT
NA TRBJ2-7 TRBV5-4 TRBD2 CASSHGLAGVYEQYF TGTGCCAGCAGCCACGGACTAGCGGGAGTTTACGAGCAGTACTTC
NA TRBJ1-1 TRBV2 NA CASSGSALSGTEAFF TGTGCCAGCAGTGGTTCGGCTTTAAGTGGCACTGAAGCTTTCTTT
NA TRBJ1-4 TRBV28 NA CASSPPGALNEKLFF TGTGCCAGCAGTCCCCCAGGGGCCCTTAATGAAAAACTGTTTTTT
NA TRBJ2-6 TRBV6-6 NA CASSEQKGTGANVLTF TGTGCCAGCAGCGAACAGAAGGGAACTGGGGCCAACGTCCTGACTTTC
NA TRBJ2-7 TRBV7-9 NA CASSPRTRGGTYEQYF TGTGCCAGCAGCCCCAGGACGCGAGGGGGGACCTACGAGCAGTACTTC
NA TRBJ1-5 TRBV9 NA CASSPAGFGQPQHF TGTGCCAGCAGCCCCGCAGGATTCGGTCAGCCCCAGCATTTT
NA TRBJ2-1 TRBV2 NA CASSWRALYNEQFF TGTGCCAGCAGTTGGAGGGCCCTCTACAATGAGCAGTTCTTC
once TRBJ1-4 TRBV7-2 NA CASSLDGNEKLFF TGTGCCAGCAGCTTAGATGGAAATGAAAAACTGTTTTTT
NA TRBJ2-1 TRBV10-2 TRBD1 CASSDRTGVGEQFF TGCGCCAGCAGTGACCGGACAGGGGTGGGTGAGCAGTTCTTC
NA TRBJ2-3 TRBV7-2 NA CASSLPMDTQYF TGTGCCAGCAGCTTACCCATGGATACGCAGTATTTT
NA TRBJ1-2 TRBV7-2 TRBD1 CASSLAQTGGGYGYTF TGTGCCAGCAGCTTAGCCCAGACAGGGGGCGGCTATGGCTACACCTTC
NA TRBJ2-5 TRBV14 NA CASSQNAGETQYF TGTGCCAGCAGCCAAAACGCGGGGGAGACCCAGTACTTC
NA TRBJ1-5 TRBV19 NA CASTGAGYSNQPQHF TGTGCCAGTACCGGGGCGGGCTATAGCAATCAGCCCCAGCATTTT
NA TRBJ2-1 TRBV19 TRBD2 CASSPGTSGRGNEQFF TGTGCCAGTAGTCCCGGGACTAGCGGGAGAGGCAATGAGCAGTTCTTC
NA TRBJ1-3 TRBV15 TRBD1 CATSRDRGSGNTIYF TGTGCCACCAGCAGGGACAGGGGCTCTGGAAACACCATATATTTT